One sample yielded the 21 T cell receptor beta chains listed below, sequenced in a study of CD8 T cells in ankylosing spondylitis. These receptors have no known antigen. Study conclusions and caveats: A TCR beta motif of under ten highly homologous variants seemed to mark ankylosing spondylitis blood.

TCRdb used MiXCR to reprocess the 5' RACE reads, holding one entry per CDR3 protein. The repertoire holds about 440,000 distinct CDR3 sequences, with about a sixth as singletons. The sample comprised blood, either unsorted or a sorted T cell fraction (not recorded which). The receptors here all came from a male donor with ankylosing spondylitis.

The chain couples TRBV12-3 or TRBV12-4 to TRBJ2-2, with 10 bases lining up with TRBD2. After removal of 7 bases from V and 3 bases from J, the junction contained 5 bases not matched to a gene. This CDR3 contains 15 residues. This CDR3 is CASIPSGRDTGELFF. CDR3 coding DNA: TGTGCCAGCATCCCGAGCGGGAGGGACACCGGGGAGCTGTTTTTT.

On this clonotype itself: Without the conserved terminal phenylalanine or tryptophan, this CDR3 likely stems from a read error. J is TRBJ1-2 and V is TRBV7-8; D unclear. This CDR3 comprises 13 residues. Germline lookup yields CDR1 SGHVS and CDR2 FQNEAQ. The V end lost 5 bases, the J end lost 4 bases, and 11 bases lay between the germline ends. The CDR3 DNA follows: TGTGCCAGCAGCCCCGGAAGGGTCTATGGCTACACCCTC. It translates to CASSPGRVYGYTL.

This clonotype was seen more than once but under ten times. This chain connects TRBV5-4 to TRBJ2-3; 11 bases are shared with TRBD2. There are 16 residues in the CDR3. Germline lookup yields CDR1 SGHNT and CDR2 YYREEE (reference sequence). Trimming at V came to 4 bases and at J to 2 bases, leaving 6 bases not matched to a gene. The CDR3 coding sequence is TGTGCCAGCAGCACTAGACTAGCGGGAATCACAGATACGCAGTATTTT. This gives the protein CASSTRLAGITDTQYF.

CDR3 coding DNA: TGTGCCAGCAGCTTATCACGAGGGGAGCGGGGGAGGGCCGGAGATACGCAGTATTTT. Amino acids: CASSLSRGERGRAGDTQYF. The genes are TRBV11-2 and TRBJ2-3; 8 nucleotides line up with TRBD2. The J segment lost 5 bases and the V segment lost 2 bases, leaving 18 bases of the junction unmatched. The CDR3 is made up of 19 amino acids. In germline, CDR1 is SGHAT, CDR2 FQNNGV.

The chain carries TRBV28 and TRBJ2-7; D remains unclear. V dropped 3 bases and J dropped 0 bases, with 12 bases sitting between them. This CDR3 is built from 15 residues. Germline V gives CDR1 MDHEN, CDR2 SYDVKM. The CDR3, as DNA: TGTGCCAGCAGTTTCGGTGGAATCAGCTCCTACGAGCAGTACTTC. Its translation is CASSFGGISSYEQYF.

Remarks on this clonotype: The junction departs from the called germline gene at one end, perhaps through a read error. J is TRBJ2-7 and V is TRBV5-1, with D possibly called TRBD1 or TRBD2 (5 bases each). CDR3 size: 14 residues. Germline V gene data show CDR1 as SGHRS and CDR2 as YFSETQ. The CDR3 protein is CVSSGGWGFYEQYF. For the CDR3, the DNA is TGCGTCAGCAGCGGAGGCTGGGGCTTCTACGAGCAGTACTTC.

This clonotype was counted at least ten times. The chain combines TRBV5-1 with TRBJ2-1; 7 bases map to TRBD2. Trimming removed 4 bases from V and 6 bases from J; junction bases left unmatched: 7. Germline loops: CDR1 SGHRS, CDR2 YFSETQ. This CDR3 is 14 amino acids long. The CDR3 region is CASSRDYGFNEQFF. The CDR3 DNA follows: TGCGCCAGCAGCCGGGACTACGGATTCAATGAGCAGTTCTTC.

This clonotype was counted many times. The genes are TRBV28 and TRBJ2-1; 9 nucleotides align to TRBD1. The CDR3 is 14 amino acids. V dropped 5 bases and J dropped 7; count of bases not matched to a gene: 6. CDR1 MDHEN and CDR2 SYDVKM come from the germline V gene. This CDR3 is CASSPRTGVNEQFF. The CDR3 DNA sequence: TGTGCCAGCAGTCCTCGGACAGGGGTTAATGAGCAGTTCTTC.

This chain connects TRBV14 to TRBJ2-1; tentative D call: TRBD2 (7 bases). Trimming cost V 0 bases and J 3 bases, with 15 bases left between them. Germline V gene sequence: CDR1 SGHDN, CDR2 FVKESK. This CDR3 has 17 residues. The CDR3 DNA reads as TGTGCCAGCAGCCAAGATTTGGGGGGGGCCTTCTACAATGAGCAGTTCTTC. It encodes CASSQDLGGAFYNEQFF.

The J gene is TRBJ2-5, the V gene TRBV11-1; 11 nucleotides agree with TRBD2. J was trimmed by 5 bases and V by 5 bases; bases with no gene match: 16. The CDR3 runs 18 residues. CDR1 SGHAT and CDR2 FQDESV come from the germline V gene (reference sequence). Here the CDR3 reads CASSSGTSGNWPGETQYF. The CDR3 nucleotides read TGTGCCAGCAGCAGCGGGACTAGCGGAAACTGGCCCGGGGAGACCCAGTACTTC.

The chain has TRBV5-1 and TRBJ2-1; 7 bases align to TRBD1. This CDR3 has 12 amino acids. Germline CDR1 SGHRS, CDR2 YFSETQ. With V trimmed by 3 bases and J by 12 bases, 6 bases remained unmatched. The CDR3: CASSSDRVVQFF. CDR3 DNA: TGCGCCAGCAGCTCCGACAGGGTTGTGCAGTTCTTC. The variable domain in full, completed from reference TRBV5-1 and TRBJ2-1, reads KAGVTQTPRYLIKTRGQQVTLSCSPISGHRSVSWYQQTPGQGLQFLFEYFSETQRNKGNFPGRFSGRQFSNSRSEMNVSTLELGDSALYLCASSSDRVVQFFGPGTRLTVL.

The chain joins TRBV5-1 to TRBJ2-6; no firm D call. Trimming removed 4 bases from V and 0 bases from J, with 14 bases in between. From germline, CDR1 is SGHRS and CDR2 YFSETQ. The CDR3 consists of 17 residues. CDR3 region: CASSPGLQASGANVLTF. The DNA for the CDR3 is TGCGCCAGCAGCCCCGGTTTACAAGCCTCTGGGGCCAACGTCCTGACTTTC.

This chain uses TRBV6-5 with TRBJ1-2, with 10 bases identical to TRBD1. The CDR3 length is 18 residues. CDR1 is MNHEY and CDR2 is SVGAGI in the germline V gene. With V trimmed by 0 bases and J by 4 bases, 11 bases remained unmatched. Here the CDR3 DNA reads TGTGCCAGCAGTTACTCGAGGACAGGGGGGTCGTTAGTCTATGGCTACACCTTC. Protein sequence: CASSYSRTGGSLVYGYTF.

The V gene is TRBV6-2 or TRBV6-3, the J gene TRBJ2-3, with D perhaps TRBD2 (6 bases). The V end was cut by 6 bases, the J end by 0 bases, with 16 bases between. Germline values: CDR1 MNHEY, CDR2 SVGEGT. CDR3 size: 16 residues. The CDR3 here is CASRKQAGTSTDTQYF. In DNA, the CDR3 is TGTGCCAGCAGAAAGCAAGCGGGCACTAGCACAGATACGCAGTATTTT.

This clonotype came up a few times. This chain uses TRBV4-1 with TRBJ2-7, with a tentative D call TRBD1 (5 bases). V lost 2 bases, J lost 2 bases, and 10 bases lay in between. The CDR3 covers 14 residues. Looked up from germline, CDR1 is MGHRA and CDR2 is YSYEKL. The CDR3 protein is CASSQRQPPYEQYF. CDR3 coding DNA: TGCGCCAGCAGCCAACGACAGCCCCCCTACGAGCAGTACTTC.

This chain uses TRBV9 with TRBJ2-3; tentatively, D is TRBD1 (5 bases). CDR1 and CDR2 from the germline V gene are SGDLS and YYNGEE. This CDR3 spans 14 amino acids. Between the trimmed V and J ends, which lost 1 base and 4 bases, there was a span of 10 bases. The CDR3 nucleotides are TGTGCCAGCAGCGTAAAAGGGGCATCAGATACGCAGTATTTT. It specifies CASSVKGASDTQYF.

This clonotype showed up just a few times. The chain links TRBV10-3 to TRBJ2-7; TRBD1 matches 10 bases. Germline V gene data show CDR1 as ENHRY and CDR2 as SYGVKD. The CDR3 totals 14 residues. V lost 6 bases, J lost 2 bases, and 4 bases stayed unmatched. In DNA, the CDR3 is TGTGCCATCAGAGGACAGGGGGAAGCCTACGAGCAGTACTTC. Its protein is CAIRGQGEAYEQYF.

The table lists this clonotype with a few counts. J is TRBJ1-3 and V is TRBV29-1; 7 bases map to TRBD1. The CDR3 sequence is 14 residues long. J lost 0 bases, V lost 4 bases, and 3 bases had no gene match. Germline-derived CDR1 and CDR2 are SQVTM and ANQGSEA. CDR3 sequence: CSVVDRSSGNTIYF. DNA for the CDR3: TGCAGCGTTGTGGACAGGAGCTCTGGAAACACCATATATTTT.

This clonotype was observed at least ten times. The rearrangement joins TRBV5-1 to TRBJ2-3; no clear D. Germline CDR1 SGHRS, CDR2 YFSETQ. The V end was cut by 7 bases, the J end by 0 bases, with 12 bases between. This CDR3 has 14 residues. The chain's CDR3 is CASQQGPSTDTQYF. In DNA, the CDR3 is TGCGCCAGCCAGCAAGGACCGAGCACAGATACGCAGTATTTT.

The chain carries TRBV2 and TRBJ2-5, with D hard to call. The germline gives CDR1 SNHLY, CDR2 FYNNEI. CDR3 length: 14 amino acids. V dropped 7 bases and J dropped 4 bases, with 16 bases sitting between them. DNA for the CDR3: TGTGCCAGCATACTCCGGACGAAGACAGAGACCCAGTACTTC. This encodes CASILRTKTETQYF.

Many counts were recorded for this clonotype. V usage is TRBV12-3 or TRBV12-4 and J usage is TRBJ1-2; D is uncertain. The germline V and J ends were trimmed by 8 bases and 0 bases, with 7 bases remaining between them. The CDR3 is made up of 12 amino acids. The CDR3 loop is CASAVSNYGYTF. DNA for the CDR3: TGTGCCAGCGCGGTGTCTAACTATGGCTACACCTTC.